This T cell receptor beta chain was profiled in a study of regulatory T cells in long-lasting Graves disease. Time point: persistent/refractory GD, antithyroid drugs over 5 years with positive TRAb. PBMC RNA served as the TCR library source. All patients originated from an endocrinology department located in Xi'an, China. Study findings and constraints: A greater number of public clonotypes (approximately 2,500) was shared by persistent patients than by new patients (over 900).

Library construction for TCR beta used iRepertoire HTBI primers and Arm-PCR of CDR3 regions. From the multiplex PCR reads, TCRdb called clonotypes with MiXCR, one entry per CDR3 protein. The sample records 400,000 to 500,000 distinct CDR3 sequences, roughly 20% being singletons. This clonotype turned up a few times. What it binds is not known. This receptor was obtained from a female donor with Graves disease. The input for sequencing was peripheral blood mononuclear cells (PBMCs), taken when the disease was refractory, from a patient treated with antithyroid drugs.

Written as DNA, the CDR3 is TGTGCCAGCAGCCAAGGGGCAGGGGGCTTCTACGAGCAGTACTTC. Its protein is CASSQGAGGFYEQYF. The chain links TRBV3-1 to TRBJ2-7, with 8 nucleotides matching TRBD1. CDR1 and CDR2 from the germline V gene are LGHDT and YNNKEL (reference sequence). With V trimmed by 1 base and J by 3 bases, 5 bases remained unmatched. The CDR3 extends over 15 amino acids.